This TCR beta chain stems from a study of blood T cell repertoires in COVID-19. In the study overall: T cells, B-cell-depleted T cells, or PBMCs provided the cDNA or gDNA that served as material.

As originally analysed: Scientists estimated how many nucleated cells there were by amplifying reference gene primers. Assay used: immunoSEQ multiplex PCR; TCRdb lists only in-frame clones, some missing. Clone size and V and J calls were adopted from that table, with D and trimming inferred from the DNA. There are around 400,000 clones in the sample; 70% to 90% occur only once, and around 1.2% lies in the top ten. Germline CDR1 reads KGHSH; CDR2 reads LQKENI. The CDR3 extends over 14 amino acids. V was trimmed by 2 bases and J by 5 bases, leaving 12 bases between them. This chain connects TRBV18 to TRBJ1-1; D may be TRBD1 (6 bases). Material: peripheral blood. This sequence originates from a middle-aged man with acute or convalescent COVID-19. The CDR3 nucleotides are TGTGCCAGCTCACCAGCCACCCAGGGGACTGAAGCTTTCTTT. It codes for CASSPATQGTEAFF. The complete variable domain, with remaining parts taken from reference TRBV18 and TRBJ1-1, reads NAGVMQNPRHLVRRRGQEARLRCSPMKGHSHVYWYRQLPEEGLKFMVYLQKENIIDESGMPKERFSAEFPKEGPSILRIQQVVRGDSAAYFCASSPATQGTEAFFGQGTRLTVV.